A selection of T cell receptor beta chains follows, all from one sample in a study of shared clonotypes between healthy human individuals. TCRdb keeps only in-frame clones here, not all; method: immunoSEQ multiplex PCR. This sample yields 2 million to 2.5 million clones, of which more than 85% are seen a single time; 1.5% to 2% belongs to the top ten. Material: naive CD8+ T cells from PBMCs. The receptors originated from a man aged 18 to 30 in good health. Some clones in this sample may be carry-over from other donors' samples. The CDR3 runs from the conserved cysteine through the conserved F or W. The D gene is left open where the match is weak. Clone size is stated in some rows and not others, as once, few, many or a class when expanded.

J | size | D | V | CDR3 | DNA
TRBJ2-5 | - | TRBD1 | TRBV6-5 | CASSSTGGAETQYF | TGTGCCAGCAGTTCAACAGGGGGCGCGGAGACCCAGTACTTC
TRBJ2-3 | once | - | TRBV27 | CASAYLVGTDTQYF | TGTGCCAGCGCATACCTTGTGGGCACAGATACGCAGTATTTT
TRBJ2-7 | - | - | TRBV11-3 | CASSLGRGYEQYF | TGTGCCAGCAGCCTGGGACGGGGTTACGAGCAGTACTTC
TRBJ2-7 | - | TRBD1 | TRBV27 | CASSLSMRGLEQYF | TGTGCCAGCAGTTTATCGATGAGGGGGCTCGAGCAGTACTTC
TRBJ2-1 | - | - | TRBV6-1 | CASSELPPWAEGKYNEQFF | TGTGCCAGCAGTGAACTACCCCCCTGGGCGGAGGGGAAATACAATGAGCAGTTCTTC
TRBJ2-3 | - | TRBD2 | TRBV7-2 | CASSLASQGREDTQYF | TGTGCCAGCAGCTTAGCCTCCCAAGGGAGGGAAGATACGCAGTATTTT
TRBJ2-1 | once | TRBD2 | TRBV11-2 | CASSLGTSAKYEEQFF | TGTGCCAGCAGCCTAGGGACTAGCGCAAAATATGAGGAGCAGTTCTTC
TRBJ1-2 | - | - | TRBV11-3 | CASRKNLNYGYTF | TGTGCCAGCAGGAAAAACCTTAACTATGGCTACACCTTC
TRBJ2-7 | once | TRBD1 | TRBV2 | CASSRQGAYSYEQYF | TGTGCCAGCAGTCGACAGGGGGCCTACTCCTACGAGCAGTACTTC
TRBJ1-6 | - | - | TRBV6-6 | CASREFGSTAALHF | TGTGCCAGCAGGGAATTTGGATCTACGGCGGCCCTCCACTTT
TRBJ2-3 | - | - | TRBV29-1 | CSAETGSTDTQYF | TGCAGCGCTGAGACAGGAAGCACAGATACGCAGTATTTT
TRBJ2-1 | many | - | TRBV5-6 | CASSPLRGFFDEQFF | TGTGCCAGCAGCCCCCTTCGCGGGTTCTTCGATGAGCAGTTCTTC
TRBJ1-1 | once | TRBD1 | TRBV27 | CASSFSGGSEAFF | TGTGCCAGCAGTTTCTCAGGGGGGTCTGAAGCTTTCTTT
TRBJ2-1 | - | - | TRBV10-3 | CAISESTYEQFF | TGTGCCATCAGTGAGTCGACTTATGAGCAGTTCTTC
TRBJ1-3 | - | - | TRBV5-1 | CASRRVGGNTIYF | TGCGCCAGTCGAAGGGTTGGCGGAAACACCATATATTTT
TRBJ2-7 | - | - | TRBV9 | CASSVAGTGGHEQYF | TGTGCCAGCAGCGTAGCGGGGACGGGGGGCCACGAGCAGTACTTC
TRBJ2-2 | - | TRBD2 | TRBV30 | CAWSVLAGARDTGELFF | TGTGCCTGGAGTGTTCTAGCGGGAGCTAGGGACACCGGGGAGCTGTTTTTT
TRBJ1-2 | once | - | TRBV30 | CASSLAGYTF | TGTGCCTCCAGTCTCGCGGGCTACACCTTC
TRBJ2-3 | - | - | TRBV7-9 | CASSVTETDTQYF | TGTGCCAGCAGCGTGACGGAAACAGATACGCAGTATTTT
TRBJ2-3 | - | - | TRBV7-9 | CASSLWGEWTQYF | TGTGCCAGCAGCTTATGGGGGGAATGGACGCAGTATTTT
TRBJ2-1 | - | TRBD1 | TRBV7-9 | CASSSEAGGNEQFF | TGTGCCAGCAGCTCAGAGGCAGGGGGTAATGAGCAGTTCTTC
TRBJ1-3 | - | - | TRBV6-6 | CASSYSRTHGNTIYF | TGTGCCAGCAGTTACTCCCGGACTCATGGAAACACCATATATTTT
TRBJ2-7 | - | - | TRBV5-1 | CASRSTTDHEQYF | TGCGCCAGCAGGTCTACTACGGACCACGAGCAGTACTTC
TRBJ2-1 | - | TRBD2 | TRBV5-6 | CASSLSRRGNEQFF | TGTGCCAGCAGCTTATCCAGGCGGGGGAATGAGCAGTTCTTC
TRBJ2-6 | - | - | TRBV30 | CAFRDPGANVLTF | TGTGCCTTCCGGGACCCTGGGGCCAACGTCCTGACTTTC
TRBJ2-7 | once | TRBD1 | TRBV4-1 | CASSPGRGHDEQYF | TGCGCCAGCAGCCCGGGCAGGGGGCATGACGAGCAGTACTTC
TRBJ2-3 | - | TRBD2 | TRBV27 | CASSLYAGATDTQYF | TGTGCCAGCAGTTTATATGCGGGAGCCACAGATACGCAGTATTTT
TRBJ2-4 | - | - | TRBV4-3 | CASSQQFGAEGVSIQYF | TGCGCCAGCAGCCAACAATTTGGGGCGGAGGGAGTTAGCATTCAGTACTTC
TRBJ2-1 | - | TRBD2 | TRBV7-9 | CASSPSTSFGEQFF | TGTGCCAGCAGCCCTTCGACTAGCTTCGGTGAGCAGTTCTTC
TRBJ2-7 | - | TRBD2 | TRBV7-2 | CASSPSPWREGRYEQYF | TGTGCCAGCAGCCCCTCCCCATGGCGGGAGGGCCGCTACGAGCAGTACTTC
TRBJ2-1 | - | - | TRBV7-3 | CASSPTLGLMNEQFF | TGTGCCAGCAGCCCTACGCTAGGACTAATGAATGAGCAGTTCTTC
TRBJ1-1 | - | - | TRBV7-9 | CASSLSPGVEAFF | TGTGCCAGCAGCTTATCTCCAGGCGTAGAAGCTTTCTTT
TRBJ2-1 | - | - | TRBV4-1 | CASSQDIPSDYSYNEQFF | TGCGCCAGCAGCCAAGATATTCCTAGCGACTACTCCTACAATGAGCAGTTCTTC
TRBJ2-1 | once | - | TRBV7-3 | CASSLVGTSYNEQFF | TGTGCCAGCAGCTTAGTCGGGACCAGCTACAATGAGCAGTTCTTC
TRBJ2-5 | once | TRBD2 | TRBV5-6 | CASSLAIAGGTQETQYF | TGTGCCAGCAGCTTGGCCATAGCGGGAGGCACCCAAGAGACCCAGTACTTC
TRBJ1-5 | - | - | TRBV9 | CASSADGAYSNQPQHF | TGTGCCAGCAGCGCTGACGGAGCCTATAGCAATCAGCCCCAGCATTTT
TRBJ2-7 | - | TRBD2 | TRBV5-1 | CASSLKAQREGQIYEQYF | TGCGCCAGCAGCTTGAAGGCTCAGCGGGAGGGCCAAATATACGAGCAGTACTTC
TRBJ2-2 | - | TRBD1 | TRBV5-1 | CASSLAETGTLAGELFF | TGCGCCAGCAGCTTGGCCGAGACAGGGACGTTAGCCGGGGAGCTGTTTTTT
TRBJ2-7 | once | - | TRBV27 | CASSLSVLAEQYF | TGTGCCAGCAGTTTATCTGTCCTAGCAGAGCAGTACTTC
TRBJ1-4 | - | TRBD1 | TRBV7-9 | CASSRVGQGDEKLFF | TGTGCCAGCAGCCGAGTAGGACAGGGCGATGAAAAACTGTTTTTT
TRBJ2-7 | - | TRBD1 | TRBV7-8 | CASSQDRGSEQYF | TGTGCCAGCAGCCAGGACAGGGGGAGCGAGCAGTACTTC
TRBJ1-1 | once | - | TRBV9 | CASSGSGGGTEAFF | TGTGCCAGCAGCGGGTCGGGTGGGGGCACTGAAGCTTTCTTT
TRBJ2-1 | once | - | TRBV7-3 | CASSLQGDYNEQFF | TGTGCCAGCAGCTTACAGGGAGATTACAATGAGCAGTTCTTC
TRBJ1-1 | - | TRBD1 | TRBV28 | CASSLSSGGDRGLDTEAFF | TGTGCCAGCAGTTTATCTAGTGGTGGGGACAGGGGGCTGGACACTGAAGCTTTCTTT
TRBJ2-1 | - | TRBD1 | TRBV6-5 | CASRQGPLGYNEQFF | TGTGCCAGCAGACAGGGGCCCCTAGGGTACAATGAGCAGTTCTTC
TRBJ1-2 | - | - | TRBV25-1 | CASSGRLGPIF | TGTGCCAGCAGTGGGAGGTTGGGACCCATCTTC
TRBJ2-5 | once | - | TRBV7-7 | CASSLVAGYQETQYF | TGTGCCAGCAGCTTAGTTGCAGGGTACCAAGAGACCCAGTACTTC
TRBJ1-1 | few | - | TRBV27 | CASSLRGAEAFF | TGTGCCAGCAGTCTCCGTGGGGCTGAAGCTTTCTTT
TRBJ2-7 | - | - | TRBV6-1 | CASSSYRVLSYEQYF | TGTGCCAGCAGTTCTTACCGGGTTCTTAGCTACGAGCAGTACTTC